This T cell receptor beta chain was found in a study of blood T cell repertoires in COVID-19. As for the study in general: Samples representing acute and convalescent COVID-19 were sourced from the United States, Italy and Spain. PBMCs, B-cell-depleted T cells, or T cells were the source of the cDNA or gDNA that made up the material.

How the authors handled the data: The authors estimated nucleated cell counts from reference gene primer amplification. The data were produced by immunoSEQ multiplex PCR, yet TCRdb's version contains in-frame clones alone and is incomplete. From that table come the V and J calls and clone size; the DNA was used to work out D and trimming. Of 200,000 to 250,000 clones in the sample, roughly 85% were seen once. Enrollment of patients from Seattle took place during active infection, with longitudinal follow-up. Material for sequencing was peripheral blood. This TCR came from a woman in her 70s with COVID-19, enrolled during active disease.

The chain's CDR3 is CASSLPSDEQYF. In nucleotides, the CDR3 is TGTGCCAGCAGCCTCCCGTCGGACGAGCAGTACTTC. The rearrangement uses TRBV12-3 or TRBV12-4 and TRBJ2-7; no clear D gene. The V end was cut by 6 bases, the J end by 5 bases, with 11 bases between. The CDR3 runs to 12 residues.